The next 26 T cell receptor beta chains were all read from a single sample in a study of PD-1 blockade in classical Hodgkin lymphoma. Profiling relied on immunoSEQ multiplex PCR, and the TCRdb table lists in-frame clones only, not all of them. Of 27,000 or so clones listed, roughly 80% are singletons. Relapse was seen in all patients after autologous stem cell transplantation, and brentuximab vedotin exposure was variable. Negative selection with magnetic separation was used to purify CD4+ T cells from thawed PBMCs. The material was CD4+ T cells from blood, obtained at baseline. All receptors derive from a human donor with classical Hodgkin lymphoma.

V usage is TRBV11-2 and J usage is TRBJ2-5; D call uncertain. Trimming stripped 4 bases from V and 2 bases from J, with 14 bases between. The V gene's germline CDR1 is SGHAT and CDR2 FQNNGV. The CDR3 is made up of 15 amino acids. CDR3 protein: CASSYIPKPQETQYF. CDR3 in DNA: TGTGCCAGCAGCTATATCCCTAAACCTCAAGAGACCCAGTACTTC. Full variable domain (outside the CDR3, taken from reference TRBV11-2 and TRBJ2-5): EAGVAQSPRYKIIEKRQSVAFWCNPISGHATLYWYQQILGQGPKLLIQFQNNGVVDDSQLPKDRFSAERLKGVDSTLKIQPAKLEDSAVYLCASSYIPKPQETQYFGPGTRLLVL.

The chain uses TRBV4-3 and TRBJ2-3; 10 nucleotides match TRBD2. The CDR3 is 17 amino acids. The V and J ends lost 0 bases and 5 bases, in that order; junction bases with no gene match: 8. CDR1 and CDR2 (germline): LGHNA, YSLEER. CDR3 DNA: TGCGCCAGCAGCCAAGAAGATAGCGGGGGGCACTTAGATACGCAGTATTTT. This gives the protein CASSQEDSGGHLDTQYF.

This clone occurred a few times. The chain uses TRBV7-2 and TRBJ1-5; D is ambiguous. The CDR3 totals 16 residues. Germline V gives CDR1 SGHTA, CDR2 FQGNSA. Trimming took off 0 bases at V and 2 bases at J, with 11 bases between the two ends. The CDR3 DNA follows: TGTGCCAGCAGCTTAGCAAAGGGATGGGGCAATCAGCCCCAGCATTTT. Its translation: CASSLAKGWGNQPQHF.

V is TRBV5-6 and J is TRBJ2-2; D uncertain. The germline CDR1 and CDR2 sequences are SGHDT and YYEEEE. Trimming removed 1 base from V and 0 bases from J, with 10 bases in between. This CDR3 has 16 amino acids. This CDR3 reads CASSLLGHSNTGELFF. In nucleotides, the CDR3 is TGTGCCAGCAGCTTGCTCGGCCACTCGAACACCGGGGAGCTGTTTTTT.

The J gene is TRBJ1-3, the V gene TRBV19, with D possibly being TRBD1 (6 bases). The CDR3 totals 16 residues. CDR1 and CDR2 (germline): LNHDA, SQIVND (reference sequence). V shed 5 bases and J shed 0 bases, with 14 bases lying between them. This chain's CDR3 is CASSRGGGSSGNTIYF. CDR3 DNA sequence: TGTGCCAGTAGTCGGGGAGGGGGATCCTCTGGAAACACCATATATTTT. Full variable domain (outside the CDR3, taken from reference TRBV19 and TRBJ1-3): DGGITQSPKYLFRKEGQNVTLSCEQNLNHDAMYWYRQDPGQGLRLIYYSQIVNDFQKGDIAEGYSVSREKKESFPLTVTSAQKNPTAFYLCASSRGGGSSGNTIYFGEGSWLTVV.

This sequence joins TRBV7-2 and TRBJ1-1, with D possibly being TRBD1 (5 bases). V was cut by 2 bases and J by 0 bases, with 10 bases left in between. The CDR3 loop spans 15 amino acids. Germline CDR1 SGHTA, CDR2 FQGNSA. CDR3 sequence: CASSLNWGVNTEAFF. The CDR3 nucleotides read TGTGCCAGCAGCTTAAATTGGGGGGTGAACACTGAAGCTTTCTTT.

This chain links TRBV18 with TRBJ2-7; perhaps TRBD2 as D (6 bases). V was pared by 0 bases and J by 3 bases, with 15 bases between. This CDR3 is built from 16 residues. CDR1 and CDR2 from the germline V gene are KGHSH and LQKENI. CDR3 coding DNA: TGTGCCAGCTCACCACCCCTAGGACTAAGCTTCTACGAGCAGTACTTC. Translation gives CASSPPLGLSFYEQYF.

The chain employs TRBV18 and TRBJ2-1; tentatively, D is TRBD1 (6 bases). Trimming removed 4 bases at V and 0 bases at J, with 7 bases between. CDR3 length: 14 amino acids. Germline V lookup: CDR1 KGHSH, CDR2 LQKENI. The DNA of the CDR3 is TGTGCCAGCTCACGGGACACCTCCTACAATGAGCAGTTCTTC. Translating gives CASSRDTSYNEQFF.

The rearrangement uses TRBV21-1 and TRBJ1-3. TRBV21-1 is deemed a pseudogene. The CDR3 has 20 residues. The CDR3 bases are TGTGCCAGCAGCACCTCCGGCTGTTCAACCTGCGGTTCCTCTGGAAACACCATATATTTT. This encodes CASSTSGCSTCGSSGNTIYF.

The rearrangement links TRBV6-1 to TRBJ1-4, with 7 bases that match TRBD1. V shed 6 bases and J 5 bases; nucleotides not matched to a gene: 9. CDR3 size: 15 residues. Germline-derived CDR1 and CDR2 are MNHNS and SASEGT. CDR3 coding DNA: TGTGCCAGCAGAGACGGGACAGTGAGGAATGAAAAACTGTTTTTT. Amino acids: CASRDGTVRNEKLFF.

As DNA, the CDR3 is TGTGCCAGCAGGTTACCCGGGGGCACTGGGGCCAACGTCCTGACTTTC. Protein product: CASRLPGGTGANVLTF. The chain has TRBV7-2 and TRBJ2-6; D may be TRBD1 or TRBD2 (6 bases each). The CDR3 extends over 16 amino acids. V lost 6 bases and J 2 bases, leaving 14 bases between the germline ends. The germline gives CDR1 SGHTA, CDR2 FQGNSA.

This clone has a single count. The V call is TRBV27, the J call TRBJ2-3, with 9 bases lining up with TRBD1. J lost 1 base, V lost 6 bases, and 5 bases had no gene match. From germline, CDR1 is MNHEY and CDR2 SMNVEV (reference sequence). The CDR3 is made up of 15 amino acids. CDR3 protein: CASRLWDRGTDTQYF. CDR3 bases: TGTGCCAGCAGGCTATGGGACAGGGGCACAGATACGCAGTATTTT.

CDR3 in DNA: TGTGCCACCAGCAGAGCGAGGGGAATGAACACTGAAGCTTTCTTT. Protein sequence: CATSRARGMNTEAFF. The V call is TRBV15, the J call TRBJ1-1; D is perhaps TRBD1 (5 bases). Trimming took off 1 base at V and 0 bases at J, with 9 bases between the two ends. Germline CDR1 is LNHNV and CDR2 is YYDKDF (reference sequence). CDR3 length: 15 residues. The whole variable domain, filled in from reference TRBV15 and TRBJ1-1, reads DAMVIQNPRYQVTQFGKPVTLSCSQTLNHNVMYWYQQKSSQAPKLLFHYYDKDFNNEADTPDNFQSRRPNTSFCFLDIRSPGLGDTAMYLCATSRARGMNTEAFFGQGTRLTVV.

This clone was counted a single time. The rearrangement joins TRBV4-2 to TRBJ1-2; maybe TRBD1 (6 bases). This CDR3 is 17 amino acids long. Germline V lookup: CDR1 LGHNA, CDR2 YNFKEQ. V lost 10 bases, J lost 2 bases, and 26 bases lay in between. CDR3 region: CATGGDTLQRKNYGYTF. CDR3 DNA sequence: TGTGCCACCGGGGGGGACACCCTTCAAAGGAAAAACTATGGCTACACCTTC.

The chain carries TRBV5-1 and TRBJ2-5; D unclear. The CDR3 covers 14 residues. V lost 2 bases and J lost 1, with 9 bases in between. Germline CDR1 is SGHRS and CDR2 is YFSETQ. CDR3 sequence (DNA): TGCGCCAGCAGCTTTGTCAGGTCCCAAGAGACCCAGTACTTC. Residues: CASSFVRSQETQYF. Based on the CDR3 plus reference TRBV5-1 and TRBJ2-5, the full variable domain is KAGVTQTPRYLIKTRGQQVTLSCSPISGHRSVSWYQQTPGQGLQFLFEYFSETQRNKGNFPGRFSGRQFSNSRSEMNVSTLELGDSALYLCASSFVRSQETQYFGPGTRLLVL.

The chain combines TRBV7-2 with TRBJ2-5; the D is unclear. The CDR3 sequence is 13 residues long. Germline CDR1 and CDR2: SGHTA and FQGNSA. V lost 3 bases and J lost 0, with 5 bases in between. The CDR3 is CASSFFDQETQYF. The CDR3 coding sequence is TGTGCCAGCAGCTTTTTCGACCAAGAGACCCAGTACTTC.

The rearrangement links TRBV9 to TRBJ2-7, with D possibly matching TRBD1 (6 bases). Trimming cost V 0 bases and J 4 bases, with 20 bases left between them. Germline V CDR1 and CDR2: SGDLS, YYNGEE. The CDR3 is 17 residues long. In DNA form, the CDR3 reads TGTGCCAGCAGCGTAGAGGGGGATCGGCGGGCTTATTACGAGCAGTACTTC. It encodes CASSVEGDRRAYYEQYF.

The chain couples TRBV2 to TRBJ2-5; 9 bases agree with TRBD2. Germline V gene sequence: CDR1 SNHLY, CDR2 FYNNEI. The CDR3 sequence is 15 residues long. V was pared by 5 bases and J by 4 bases, with 8 bases of the junction left unmatched. The DNA of the CDR3 is TGTGCCAGCAGTCCGGCGGGGGGGCTCAGAGAGACCCAGTACTTC. Translated: CASSPAGGLRETQYF. The full variable domain, its missing parts supplied by reference TRBV2 and TRBJ2-5, is EPEVTQTPSHQVTQMGQEVILRCVPISNHLYFYWYRQILGQKVEFLVSFYNNEISEKSEIFDDQFSVERPDGSNFTLKIRSTKLEDSAMYFCASSPAGGLRETQYFGPGTRLLVL.

V is TRBV11-2 and J is TRBJ1-2; maybe TRBD1 (5 bases). The CDR3 sequence is 15 residues long. Germline loops: CDR1 SGHAT, CDR2 FQNNGV. Trimming took 5 bases from V and 5 from J, leaving 18 bases between them. The CDR3 bases are TGTGCCAGCAGCGCCTCCAGGGCCCGGGGGTATGGCTACACCTTC. It yields the protein CASSASRARGYGYTF.

The chain is built from TRBV6-5 and TRBJ1-5; D unclear. V was clipped by 3 bases and J by 0 bases, with 6 bases between them. Germline V gene data show CDR1 as MNHEY and CDR2 as SVGAGI. This CDR3 spans 14 amino acids. DNA of the CDR3: TGTGCCAGCAGTTATGCCTTTAGCAATCAGCCCCAGCATTTT. This sequence encodes CASSYAFSNQPQHF.

V gene TRBV30 combines with J gene TRBJ2-3; the D gene is possibly TRBD2 (5 bases). The germline V gene encodes CDR1 GTSNPN and CDR2 SVGIG (reference sequence). V was pared by 5 bases and J by 9 bases, with 12 bases between. CDR3 length: 11 amino acids. The CDR3 region is CAWVSTGTQYF. The CDR3 DNA sequence: TGTGCCTGGGTCTCGACGGGAACGCAGTATTTT.

This clone appeared a few times. The V gene is TRBV19, the J gene TRBJ1-5; TRBD1 matches at 7 bases. CDR1 LNHDA and CDR2 SQIVND come from the germline V gene (reference sequence). V lost 4 bases and J lost 1; bases outside the gene matches: 4. The CDR3 has 15 residues. The CDR3 spells CASSTQQGSNQPQHF. The CDR3 DNA reads as TGTGCCAGTAGTACCCAACAGGGGAGCAATCAGCCCCAGCATTTT.

The chain joins TRBV7-2 to TRBJ1-5, with 7 bases aligning to TRBD1. Germline CDR1 and CDR2: SGHTA and FQGNSA. CDR3 length equals 13 residues. Germline trimming cut 5 bases from V and 7 bases from J; bases unmatched to any gene: 5. The CDR3, as DNA: TGTGCCAGCAGCGCCAGGGGGGGACAGCCCCAGCATTTT. This codes for CASSARGGQPQHF.

This clone appeared a few times. The genes are TRBV30 and TRBJ2-3; D is unresolved. Trimming cost V 0 bases and J 7 bases, with 8 bases left between them. From germline, CDR1 is GTSNPN and CDR2 SVGIG (reference sequence). CDR3 length: 12 residues. The CDR3 here is CAWSVGENTQYF. Here the CDR3 DNA reads TGTGCCTGGAGTGTAGGTGAGAATACGCAGTATTTT.

The chain has TRBV30 and TRBJ1-4, with D hard to call. Germline assignment: CDR1 GTSNPN and CDR2 SVGIG (reference sequence). V gave up 0 bases and J gave up 8 bases, with 13 bases separating them. The CDR3 extends over 14 amino acids. CDR3 sequence reads: CAWSVRGLVEKLFF. CDR3 DNA sequence: TGTGCCTGGAGTGTACGTGGGTTGGTGGAAAAACTGTTTTTT.

The chain is built from TRBV9 and TRBJ2-5, with 7 bases fitting TRBD2. The germline V gene encodes CDR1 SGDLS and CDR2 YYNGEE. Trimming at V came to 4 bases and at J to 5 bases, leaving 11 bases not matched to a gene. The CDR3 sequence is 15 residues long. The CDR3 spells CASSSGGGGPETQYF. In DNA, the CDR3 is TGTGCCAGCAGCTCCGGCGGGGGAGGGCCGGAGACCCAGTACTTC. Full variable domain (missing parts from reference TRBV9 and TRBJ2-5): DSGVTQTPKHLITATGQRVTLRCSPRSGDLSVYWYQQSLDQGLQFLIQYYNGEERAKGNILERFSAQQFPDLHSELNLSSLELGDSALYFCASSSGGGGPETQYFGPGTRLLVL.